One T cell receptor (beta chain) is described in this entry. Its antigen is unknown. The data originate from a study of OX40 agonist ivuxolimab in advanced cancers. Overall study context: Dosing consisted of intravenous ivuxolimab at 0.01 to 10 mg/kg every 2 weeks. The study reported partial responses in three patients: one hepatocellular carcinoma, two cutaneous melanoma. Whole-study findings and limits: CD4+ and CD8+ blood T cells expanded clonally by week 6 at 0.1 to 3.0 mg/kg. CD8+ T cells were the subset that, on average, had more expanded clones than CD4+.

The CDR3 covers 14 residues. Per the germline V gene, CDR1 is SGHDT and CDR2 is YYEEEE. The V end lost 5 bases, the J end lost 6 bases, and 18 bases lay between the germline ends. Sequencing was performed with immunoSEQ multiplex PCR; in TCRdb, only in-frame clones are kept and a portion is missing. The table includes 45,000 or so clones, approximately 88% detected once. The chain joins TRBV5-6 to TRBJ2-7, with TRBD2 as a possible D gene (7 bases). The TCR was taken from an adult with an advanced solid tumor such as melanoma, head and neck, liver or kidney cancer. This material consisted of CD4+ or CD8+ T cells sorted from blood, taken in a trial of the OX40 agonist ivuxolimab. Here the CDR3 reads CASSWGGGSGEQYF. In nucleotides, the CDR3 is TGTGCCAGCAGTTGGGGCGGGGGCTCGGGCGAGCAGTACTTC.